This record looks at one T cell receptor (beta chain) sequence and its context. Its specificity is not known. These data belong to a study of OX40 agonist ivuxolimab in advanced cancers. About the research overall: The dose-escalation cohort had hepatocellular carcinoma, melanoma, renal cell or head and neck cancer. Overall study findings and caveats: Some patients who did not respond also had low normalized T-cell clonal expansion.

Some clones are missing from TCRdb's copy, which holds only in-frame ones; the method was immunoSEQ multiplex PCR. The top ten hold over 15% of the sample, which has roughly 40,000 clones, roughly 90% seen once. From germline, CDR1 is SGHRS and CDR2 YFSETQ. V shed 1 base and J shed 0 bases, with 14 bases lying between them. This CDR3 comprises 17 residues. The TCR sequence derives from an adult with an advanced solid tumor such as melanoma, head and neck, liver or kidney cancer. The sequencing used CD4+ or CD8+ T cells sorted from blood, collected in a trial of the OX40 agonist ivuxolimab. The chain combines TRBV5-1 with TRBJ1-5, with a tentative D call TRBD1 (5 bases). CDR3 coding DNA: TGCGCCAGCAGCTTGATACCCAGGGCGGATAGCAATCAGCCCCAGCATTTT. Its translation is CASSLIPRADSNQPQHF.